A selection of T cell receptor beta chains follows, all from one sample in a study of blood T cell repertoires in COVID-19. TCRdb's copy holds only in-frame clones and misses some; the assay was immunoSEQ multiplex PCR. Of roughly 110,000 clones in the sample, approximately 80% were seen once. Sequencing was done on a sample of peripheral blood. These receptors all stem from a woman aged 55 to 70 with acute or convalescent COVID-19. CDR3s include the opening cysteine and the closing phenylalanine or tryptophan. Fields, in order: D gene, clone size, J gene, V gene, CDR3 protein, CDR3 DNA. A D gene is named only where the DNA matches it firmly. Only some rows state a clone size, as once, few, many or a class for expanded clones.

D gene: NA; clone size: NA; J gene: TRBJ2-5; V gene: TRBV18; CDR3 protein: CASSPRLQETQYF; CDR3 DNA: TGTGCCAGCTCACCCCGACTGCAAGAGACCCAGTACTTC
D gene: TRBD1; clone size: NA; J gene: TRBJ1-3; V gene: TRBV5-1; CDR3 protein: CASSLNLRDSLSGNTIYF; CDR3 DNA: TGCGCCAGCAGCTTGAATCTTCGGGACAGCCTCTCTGGAAACACCATATATTTT
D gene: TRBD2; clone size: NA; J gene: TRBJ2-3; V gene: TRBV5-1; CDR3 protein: CASSLGLAGGSTSTDTQYF; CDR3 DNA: TGCGCCAGCAGCCTGGGACTAGCGGGAGGATCCACTAGCACAGATACGCAGTATTTT
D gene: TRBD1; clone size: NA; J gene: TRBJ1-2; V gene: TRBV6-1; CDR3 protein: CASGKGQGAGYTF; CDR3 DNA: TGTGCCAGCGGGAAGGGACAGGGCGCTGGCTACACCTTC
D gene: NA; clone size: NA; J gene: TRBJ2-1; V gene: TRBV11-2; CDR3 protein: CASSLSGQLNEQFF; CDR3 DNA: TGTGCCAGCAGCTTGAGCGGACAGCTCAATGAGCAGTTCTTC
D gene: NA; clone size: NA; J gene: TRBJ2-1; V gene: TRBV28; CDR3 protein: CASSFYNEQFF; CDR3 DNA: TGTGCCAGCTCGTTTTACAATGAGCAGTTCTTC
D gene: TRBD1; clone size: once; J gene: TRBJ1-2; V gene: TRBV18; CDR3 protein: CASSLPRDSPGYGYTF; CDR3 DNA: TGTGCCAGCTCACTACCCCGGGACAGCCCTGGCTATGGCTACACCTTC
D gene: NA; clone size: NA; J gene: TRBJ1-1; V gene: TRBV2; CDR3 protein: CASAEVSRETEAFF; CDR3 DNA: TGTGCCAGCGCGGAAGTTTCACGGGAGACTGAAGCTTTCTTT
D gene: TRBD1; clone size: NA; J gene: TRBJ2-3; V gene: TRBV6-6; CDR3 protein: CASSGQGVSTDTQYF; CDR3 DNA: TGTGCCAGCAGCGGACAGGGGGTTAGCACAGATACGCAGTATTTT
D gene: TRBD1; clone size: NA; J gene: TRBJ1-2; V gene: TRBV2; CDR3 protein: CASTGDRTNYGYTF; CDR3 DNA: TGTGCCAGCACCGGGGACAGAACTAACTATGGCTACACCTTC
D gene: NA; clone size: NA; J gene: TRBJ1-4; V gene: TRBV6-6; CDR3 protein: CASSFLVGTNEKLFF; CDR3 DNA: TGTGCCAGCAGTTTCCTAGTTGGGACTAATGAAAAACTGTTTTTT
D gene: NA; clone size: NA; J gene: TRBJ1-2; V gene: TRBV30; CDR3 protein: CAWSPHHSGYTF; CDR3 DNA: TGTGCCTGGAGTCCCCATCACTCTGGCTACACCTTC
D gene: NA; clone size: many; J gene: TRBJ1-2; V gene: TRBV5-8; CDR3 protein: CASSLATRALNYGYTF; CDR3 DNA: TGTGCCAGCAGCTTGGCGACCAGGGCGCTTAACTATGGCTACACCTTC
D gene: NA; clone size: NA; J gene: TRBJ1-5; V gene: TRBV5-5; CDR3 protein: CASSLAGNQPQHF; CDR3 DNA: TGTGCCAGCAGCCTGGCGGGTAATCAGCCCCAGCATTTT
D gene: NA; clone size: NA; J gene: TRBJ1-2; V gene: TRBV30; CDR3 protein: CAWIKYQDTNYGYTF; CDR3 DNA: TGTGCCTGGATCAAATATCAGGATACTAACTATGGCTACACCTTC
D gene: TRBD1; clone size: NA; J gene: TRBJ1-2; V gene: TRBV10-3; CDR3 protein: CAIRTGSDGYTF; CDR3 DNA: TGTGCCATCAGGACAGGGTCTGATGGCTACACCTTC
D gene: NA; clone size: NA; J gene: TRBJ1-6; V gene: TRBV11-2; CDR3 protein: CASGHINSPLHF; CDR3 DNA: TGTGCCAGCGGCCACATTAATTCACCCCTCCACTTT
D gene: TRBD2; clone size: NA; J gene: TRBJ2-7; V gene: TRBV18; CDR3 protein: CASSPRGASGSYEQYF; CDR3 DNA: TGTGCCAGCTCACCACGGGGGGCTAGCGGGAGCTACGAGCAGTACTTC
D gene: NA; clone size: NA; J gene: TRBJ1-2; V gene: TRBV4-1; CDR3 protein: CASSQVLLGQEGYTF; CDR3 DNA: TGCGCCAGCAGCCAAGTATTACTGGGGCAAGAAGGCTACACCTTC
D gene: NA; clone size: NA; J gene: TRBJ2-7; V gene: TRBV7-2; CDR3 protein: CASSLSLASREQYF; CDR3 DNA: TGTGCCAGCAGCTTATCGTTAGCATCTCGGGAGCAGTACTTC
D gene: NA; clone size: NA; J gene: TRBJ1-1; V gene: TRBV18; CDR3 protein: CASSPGRTANTEAFF; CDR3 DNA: TGTGCCAGCTCACCCGGACGGACAGCGAACACTGAAGCTTTCTTT
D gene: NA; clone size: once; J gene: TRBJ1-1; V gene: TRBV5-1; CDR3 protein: CASSLDVRKNTEAFF; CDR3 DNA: TGCGCCAGCAGCTTGGACGTCAGAAAGAACACTGAAGCTTTCTTT